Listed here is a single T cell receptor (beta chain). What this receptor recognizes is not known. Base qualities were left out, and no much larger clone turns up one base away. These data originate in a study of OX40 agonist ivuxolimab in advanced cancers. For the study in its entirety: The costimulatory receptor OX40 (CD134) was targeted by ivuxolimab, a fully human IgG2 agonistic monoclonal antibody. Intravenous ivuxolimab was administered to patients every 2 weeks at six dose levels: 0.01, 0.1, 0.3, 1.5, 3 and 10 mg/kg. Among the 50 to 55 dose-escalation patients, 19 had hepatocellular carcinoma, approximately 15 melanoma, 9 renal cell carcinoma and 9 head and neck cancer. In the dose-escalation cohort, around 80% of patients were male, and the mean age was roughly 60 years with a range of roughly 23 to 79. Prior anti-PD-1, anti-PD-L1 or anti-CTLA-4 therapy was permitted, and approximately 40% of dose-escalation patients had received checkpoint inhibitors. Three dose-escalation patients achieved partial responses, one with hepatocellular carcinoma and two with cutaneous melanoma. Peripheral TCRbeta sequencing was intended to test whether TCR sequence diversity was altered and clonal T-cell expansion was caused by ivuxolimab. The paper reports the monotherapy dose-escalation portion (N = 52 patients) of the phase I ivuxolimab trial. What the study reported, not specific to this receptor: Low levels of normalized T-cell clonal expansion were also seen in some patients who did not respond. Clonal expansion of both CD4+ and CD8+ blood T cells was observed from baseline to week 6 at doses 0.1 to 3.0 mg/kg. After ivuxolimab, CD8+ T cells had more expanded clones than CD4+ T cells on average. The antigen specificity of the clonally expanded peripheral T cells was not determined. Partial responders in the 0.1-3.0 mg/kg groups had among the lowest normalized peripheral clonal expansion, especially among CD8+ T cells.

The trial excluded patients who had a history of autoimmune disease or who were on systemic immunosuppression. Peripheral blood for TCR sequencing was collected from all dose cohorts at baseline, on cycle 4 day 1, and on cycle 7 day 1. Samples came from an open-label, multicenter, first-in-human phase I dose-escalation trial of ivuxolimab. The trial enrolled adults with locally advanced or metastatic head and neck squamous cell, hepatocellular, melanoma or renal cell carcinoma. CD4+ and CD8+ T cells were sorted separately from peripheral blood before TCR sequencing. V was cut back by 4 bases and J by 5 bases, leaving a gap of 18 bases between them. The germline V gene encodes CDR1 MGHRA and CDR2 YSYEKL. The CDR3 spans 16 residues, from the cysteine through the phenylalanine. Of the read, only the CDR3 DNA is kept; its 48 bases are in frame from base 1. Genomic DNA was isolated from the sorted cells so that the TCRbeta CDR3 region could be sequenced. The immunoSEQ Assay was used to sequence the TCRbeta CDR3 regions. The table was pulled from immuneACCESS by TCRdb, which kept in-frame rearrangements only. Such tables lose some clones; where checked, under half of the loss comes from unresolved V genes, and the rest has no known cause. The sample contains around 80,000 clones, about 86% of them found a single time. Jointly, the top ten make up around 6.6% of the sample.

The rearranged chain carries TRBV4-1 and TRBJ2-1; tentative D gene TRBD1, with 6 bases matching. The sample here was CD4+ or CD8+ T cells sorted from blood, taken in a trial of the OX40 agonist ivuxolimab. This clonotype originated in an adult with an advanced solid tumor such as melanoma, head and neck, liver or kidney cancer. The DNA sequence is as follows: TGCGCCAGCAGCCGCGAGGGAAGGACAGCAAACAATGAGCAGTTCTTC. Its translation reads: CASSREGRTANNEQFF.